A selection of T cell receptor beta chains follows, all from one sample in a study of cytotoxic CD8 clonotypes in ibrutinib-treated CLL. Assay used: immunoSEQ multiplex PCR; TCRdb lists only in-frame clones, some missing. The sample lists around 70,000 clones; approximately 87% were seen once. Sequenced material: PBMCs, taken after 24 months of ibrutinib treatment. These receptors were obtained from a human donor with chronic lymphocytic leukemia. The CDR3 runs from the conserved cysteine through the conserved F or W. A D gene is named only where the DNA matches it firmly. Some rows have no size entry. The others give once, few or many, or a class for an expanded clone.

j_gene | abundance | d_gene | v_gene | CDR3aa | CDR3nt
TRBJ1-4 | . | TRBD1 | TRBV5-6 | CASSSGTGRTNEKLFF | TGTGCCAGCAGCTCCGGGACAGGGAGGACTAATGAAAAACTGTTTTTT
TRBJ2-6 | . | . | TRBV6-5 | CASSYSGGGGANVLTF | TGTGCCAGCAGTTACTCCGGCGGCGGCGGGGCCAACGTCCTGACTTTC
TRBJ2-2 | . | TRBD1 | TRBV10-2 | CASRATDRGRTGELFF | TGCGCCAGTCGAGCCACGGACAGGGGGCGGACCGGGGAGCTGTTTTTT
TRBJ2-1 | . | . | TRBV15 | CATSQDDPRSYNEQFF | TGTGCCACCAGCCAAGACGACCCGCGCTCCTACAATGAGCAGTTCTTC
TRBJ2-1 | . | TRBD2 | TRBV19 | CASRREVSYNEQFF | TGTGCCAGTAGGCGGGAGGTCTCCTACAATGAGCAGTTCTTC
TRBJ2-7 | . | TRBD1 | TRBV30 | CAWSGRAGTGTYEQYF | TGTGCCTGGAGTGGTAGGGCCGGGACAGGGACCTACGAGCAGTACTTC
TRBJ2-1 | . | TRBD2 | TRBV12-5 | CASGSPQAGGEYNEQFF | TGTGCTAGTGGTTCCCCCCAAGCGGGAGGCGAATACAATGAGCAGTTCTTC
TRBJ2-1 | . | . | TRBV11-2 | CASSLLAGNEQFF | TGTGCCAGCAGCTTACTAGCCGGAAATGAGCAGTTCTTC
TRBJ2-1 | . | TRBD2 | TRBV5-6 | CASSGASGKNEQFF | TGTGCCAGCAGCGGGGCTAGCGGGAAAAATGAGCAGTTCTTC
TRBJ1-6 | . | . | TRBV5-6 | CASSLVRDLGSPLHF | TGTGCCAGCAGCTTGGTTCGGGACCTAGGTTCACCCCTCCACTTT
TRBJ1-2 | . | TRBD1 | TRBV7-8 | CASSLSEDRGGYGYTF | TGTGCCAGCAGCTTATCAGAGGACAGGGGCGGCTATGGCTACACCTTC
TRBJ1-1 | few | . | TRBV19 | CASSPTRNTEAFF | TGTGCCAGTTCGCCTACTCGGAACACTGAAGCTTTCTTT
TRBJ2-3 | . | TRBD2 | TRBV30 | CAWSVGLAGDDTQYF | TGTGCCTGGAGTGTTGGACTAGCGGGAGACGATACGCAGTATTTT
TRBJ2-4 | few | . | TRBV2 | CASQGFAKNIQYF | TGTGCCAGCCAGGGCTTCGCCAAAAACATTCAGTACTTC
TRBJ2-1 | once | TRBD1 | TRBV4-1 | CASSLSGDRDSYNEQFF | TGCGCCAGCAGCCTTAGTGGGGACAGGGACTCCTACAATGAGCAGTTCTTC
TRBJ2-7 | . | . | TRBV4-1 | CASSQDGTIYEQYF | TGCGCCAGCAGCCAAGATGGGACAATTTACGAGCAGTACTTC
TRBJ1-2 | . | . | TRBV5-1 | CASSLGANYGYTF | TGCGCCAGCAGCTTGGGGGCCAACTATGGCTACACCTTC
TRBJ2-3 | . | . | TRBV10-3 | CAISELASTDTQYF | TGTGCCATCAGTGAGTTGGCTAGCACAGATACGCAGTATTTT
TRBJ2-7 | once | TRBD2 | TRBV19 | CASSRRLAGSTYEQYF | TGTGCCAGTAGTCGACGGCTAGCGGGAAGTACCTACGAGCAGTACTTC
TRBJ1-2 | . | . | TRBV2 | CASSQTVYGYTF | TGTGCCAGCAGCCAAACAGTCTATGGCTACACCTTC
TRBJ2-1 | . | . | TRBV4-3 | CASSQDSRGYNEQFF | TGCGCCAGCAGCCAAGATTCGCGCGGATACAATGAGCAGTTCTTC
TRBJ1-2 | many | . | TRBV19 | CASSTSSTASYYGYTF | TGTGCCAGTAGTACCTCTTCGACGGCTTCCTACTATGGCTACACCTTC
TRBJ2-2 | . | . | TRBV2 | CASSEGQGLSAAGELFF | TGTGCCAGCAGTGAGGGTCAGGGTCTCTCCGCCGCCGGGGAGCTGTTTTTT
TRBJ1-2 | . | . | TRBV7-2 | CASSIRRRQGFGYTF | TGTGCCAGCAGCATAAGACGCCGGCAAGGGTTTGGCTACACCTTC
TRBJ1-1 | . | . | TRBV2 | CASSAGLNTEAFF | TGTGCCAGCAGTGCAGGGTTGAACACTGAAGCTTTCTTT
TRBJ1-6 | . | . | TRBV30 | CAWEMRRGNSPLHF | TGTGCCTGGGAGATGAGGCGGGGGAATTCACCCCTCCACTTT
TRBJ2-7 | . | TRBD2 | TRBV28 | CASSLFPSGSLSYEQYF | TGTGCCAGCAGTTTATTTCCTAGCGGGTCCCTGTCCTACGAGCAGTACTTC
TRBJ2-1 | many | TRBD2 | TRBV7-2 | CASSSTSAQTYNEQFF | TGTGCCAGCAGCTCGACTAGCGCGCAGACCTACAATGAGCAGTTCTTC
TRBJ1-5 | . | . | TRBV6-5 | CASSYSKLGSGTQHF | TGTGCCAGCAGTTACTCGAAATTAGGGAGCGGGACCCAGCATTTT
TRBJ2-7 | . | . | TRBV2 | CASSEGKTAF | TGTGCCAGCAGTGAAGGCAAGACCGCCTTC
TRBJ2-1 | . | . | TRBV7-3 | CASSLVGGSSYNEQFF | TGTGCCAGCAGCTTAGTCGGTGGGAGCTCCTACAATGAGCAGTTCTTC
TRBJ2-6 | . | . | TRBV5-1 | CASSLDGSSGANVLTF | TGCGCCAGCAGCTTGGACGGGAGCTCTGGGGCCAACGTCCTGACTTTC
TRBJ1-1 | few | . | TRBV28 | CASSPPGRYTEAFF | TGTGCCAGCAGTCCTCCGGGACGGTACACTGAAGCTTTCTTT
TRBJ2-3 | . | . | TRBV30 | CAWSRREGDTQYF | TGTGCCTGGAGTCGGCGGGAAGGAGATACGCAGTATTTT
TRBJ1-5 | . | TRBD1 | TRBV28 | CASSSAPGTGGGQPQHF | TGTGCCAGCAGTTCGGCACCCGGGACAGGGGGCGGTCAGCCCCAGCATTTT
TRBJ2-3 | few | . | TRBV5-4 | CASSPSGRVADTQYF | TGTGCCAGCAGCCCTTCGGGACGGGTGGCAGATACGCAGTATTTT
TRBJ2-4 | . | TRBD1 | TRBV7-9 | CASSLAGQGPKNIQYF | TGTGCCAGCAGCTTAGCGGGACAGGGCCCCAAAAACATTCAGTACTTC
TRBJ2-7 | . | TRBD1 | TRBV9 | CASSDGTGIGHEQYF | TGTGCCAGCAGCGACGGGACAGGGATAGGCCACGAGCAGTACTTC
TRBJ1-5 | . | TRBD1 | TRBV18 | CASSPRTGGNQPQHF | TGTGCCAGCTCACCGAGGACAGGGGGGAATCAGCCCCAGCATTTT
TRBJ2-2 | . | TRBD2 | TRBV7-3 | CASSLSGRGTGELFF | TGTGCCAGCAGCTTAAGCGGGAGGGGCACCGGGGAGCTGTTTTTT
TRBJ1-4 | . | . | TRBV6-5 | CASTKRGGRGEKLFF | TGTGCCAGCACCAAACGGGGGGGACGGGGTGAAAAACTGTTTTTT
TRBJ2-7 | . | . | TRBV5-4 | CASSLGEYEQYF | TGTGCCAGCAGCTTGGGAGAATACGAGCAGTACTTC
TRBJ2-1 | . | TRBD2 | TRBV7-3 | CASSMASGHGNEQFF | TGTGCCAGCAGCATGGCTAGCGGCCACGGGAATGAGCAGTTCTTC
TRBJ2-2 | . | . | TRBV7-9 | CASSLGRQNTGELFF | TGTGCCAGCAGCTTAGGGCGGCAGAACACCGGGGAGCTGTTTTTT
TRBJ2-2 | . | TRBD2 | TRBV13 | CASSDQREGHTGELFF | TGTGCCAGCAGTGATCAGCGGGAGGGCCACACCGGGGAGCTGTTTTTT
TRBJ2-3 | . | . | TRBV4-3 | CASSQGSGVTDTQYF | TGCGCCAGCAGCCAAGGATCCGGAGTTACAGATACGCAGTATTTT
TRBJ2-6 | . | . | TRBV5-1 | CASSLGGAGANVLTF | TGCGCCAGCAGCTTGGGAGGTGCCGGGGCCAACGTCCTGACTTTC
TRBJ2-7 | . | TRBD2 | TRBV18 | CASSSGLASSYEQYF | TGTGCCAGCTCATCGGGACTAGCGAGCTCCTACGAGCAGTACTTC